The T cell receptor beta chain under discussion was sequenced for a study of blood T cells in healthy people across ages. Only a few counts were recorded for this clonotype. Sample-barcoded 5' priming and a J-beta primer mix drove a second PCR of roughly 6 to 12 cycles. One entry per CDR3 protein, called by TCRdb with MiXCR from the 5' RACE reads. This table holds 1.5 million to 2 million distinct CDR3 sequences, approximately 30% found once. Germline CDR1 reads MGHRA; CDR2 reads YSYEKL. The CDR3 length is 17 residues. The V segment lost 4 bases and the J segment 5 bases; nucleotides outside the gene matches: 14.

The sequenced sample was blood. This chain links TRBV4-1 with TRBJ2-1, with TRBD2 matching over 7 bases. This TCR came from a woman aged 30 to 39 in good health. CDR3 protein: CASSPAPGRGTDNEQFF. The DNA for the CDR3 is TGCGCCAGCAGCCCAGCCCCGGGGCGGGGGACCGACAATGAGCAGTTCTTC.